Sequencing of this T cell receptor beta chain was carried out in a study of cytomegalovirus exposure and HLA in healthy donors. Study-wide points: Many donors shared some public TCRs, even though most TCR sequences were rare.

To note about this clone: Antigen unknown.

Germline CDR1 SGHVS, CDR2 FQNEAQ. V gave up 0 bases and J gave up 7 bases, with 10 bases separating them. This CDR3 is 14 amino acids long. Healthy bone marrow donors made up the donor group. Primers for the PCR totalled 60 Vbeta and 13 Jbeta. Generated by immunoSEQ multiplex PCR, the TCRdb table keeps only in-frame clones and is missing some. The data show 150,000 to 180,000 clones, 60% to 75% seen once. The source of this sequence is a man in his late teens or twenties in good health and CMV-seronegative. Sequencing used PBMCs. The chain uses TRBV7-8 and TRBJ1-5; D possibly corresponds to TRBD1 (5 bases). The CDR3 loop is CASSLAGGRQPQHF. The CDR3 DNA is TGTGCCAGCAGCTTAGCGGGGGGAAGGCAGCCCCAGCATTTT.